The 30 T cell receptor beta chains given below trace back to one sample, sequenced in a study of blood T cell repertoires in COVID-19. The data were produced by immunoSEQ multiplex PCR, yet TCRdb's version contains in-frame clones alone and is incomplete. Of hundreds of thousands of clones detected, more than 70% appear once; the ten largest clones hold 8.2%. The specimen sequenced was peripheral blood. These receptors were collected from a woman in her forties or fifties with acute or convalescent COVID-19.

The chain couples TRBV19 to TRBJ2-2, with D tentatively TRBD1 (5 bases). The germline gives CDR1 LNHDA, CDR2 SQIVND (reference sequence). The CDR3 runs to 12 residues. V lost 6 bases and J lost 7, with 9 bases in between. CDR3 loop: CASSLGVGELFF. CDR3 nucleotides: TGTGCCAGTAGCCTAGGGGTCGGGGAGCTGTTTTTT.

The V gene is TRBV15, the J gene TRBJ1-3; maybe TRBD1 (5 bases). Trimming removed 1 base from V and 0 bases from J, with 10 bases in between. The germline gives CDR1 LNHNV, CDR2 YYDKDF (reference sequence). The CDR3 loop spans 16 amino acids. The CDR3 here is CATSRAGGPSGNTIYF. CDR3 bases: TGTGCCACCAGCAGAGCGGGGGGACCCTCTGGAAACACCATATATTTT.

This chain uses TRBV7-9 with TRBJ2-5; D call uncertain. CDR3 length: 15 residues. Germline lookup yields CDR1 SEHNR and CDR2 FQNEAQ (reference sequence). V was cut by 1 base and J by 0 bases, with 9 bases left in between. The CDR3 loop reads CASSLGRSYQETQYF. The CDR3 DNA is TGTGCCAGCAGCTTAGGTCGTTCGTACCAAGAGACCCAGTACTTC.

The chain is built from TRBV28 and TRBJ1-1; TRBD1 matches at 7 bases. The germline V gene has CDR1 MDHEN and CDR2 SYDVKM. The CDR3 length is 14 residues. V shed 6 bases, J shed 1 base, and the junction held 5 bases outside the gene matches. The CDR3 loop is CASRQGEQNTEAFF. CDR3 DNA sequence: TGTGCCAGCAGGCAGGGGGAACAGAACACTGAAGCTTTCTTT.

V and J are TRBV5-5 and TRBJ2-6; D might be TRBD1 (6 bases). In germline, CDR1 is SGHKS, CDR2 YYEKEE (reference sequence). Trimming left V 5 bases short and J 1 base short, with 13 bases between. This CDR3 is built from 16 residues. Here the CDR3 DNA reads TGTGCCAGCAGTTCCGTGACAGGATCTGGGGCCAACGTCCTGACTTTC. It codes for CASSSVTGSGANVLTF.

Written as DNA, the CDR3 is TGCACCAGCAGCCATAAGATAGCCTTCTATAATTCACCCCTCCACTTT. This sequence encodes CTSSHKIAFYNSPLHF. The chain recombines TRBV1 with TRBJ1-6. TRBV1 is deemed a pseudogene. The CDR3 sequence is 16 residues long.

The chain joins TRBV4-2 to TRBJ1-1, with a possible D match to TRBD1 (6 bases). The CDR3 is 16 amino acids. Germline CDR1 and CDR2: LGHNA and YNFKEQ. Trimming took off 1 base at V and 5 bases at J, with 17 bases between the two ends. This chain's CDR3 is CASSQGHEGVGTEAFF. CDR3 bases: TGTGCCAGCAGCCAAGGGCACGAGGGGGTTGGGACTGAAGCTTTCTTT.

V and J are TRBV24-1 and TRBJ2-7; TRBD2 aligns across 12 bases. With 5 bases clipped from V and 2 bases from J, the junction kept 3 bases outside the gene matches. CDR1 and CDR2 (germline): KGHDR, SFDVKD. The CDR3 contains 15 residues. This chain's CDR3 is CATSAASGRAYEQYF. The CDR3 DNA follows: TGTGCCACCAGTGCCGCTAGCGGGAGGGCCTACGAGCAGTACTTC.

This clone has just a few counts. V and J are TRBV2 and TRBJ2-1; D may be TRBD2 (6 bases). Trimming took 4 bases from V and 8 from J, leaving 15 bases between them. This CDR3 spans 14 amino acids. Germline loops: CDR1 SNHLY, CDR2 FYNNEI. The CDR3 nucleotides are TGTGCCAGCAGTGGGCTAGCGAGGAGTGATGAGCAGTTCTTC. This sequence encodes CASSGLARSDEQFF.

This clone showed up just once. CDR3 sequence: CASSQDLQVEAFF. The CDR3 bases are TGTGCCAGCAGCCAAGATTTGCAGGTTGAAGCTTTCTTT. The chain is built from TRBV14 and TRBJ1-1, with D unclear. The CDR3 is made up of 13 amino acids. Germline V gene lookup returns CDR1 SGHDN and CDR2 FVKESK. V was shortened by 0 bases and J by 7 bases, with 9 bases between the two germline ends. Together with reference TRBV14 and TRBJ1-1, the CDR3 gives the full variable domain: EAGVTQFPSHSVIEKGQTVTLRCDPISGHDNLYWYRRVMGKEIKFLLHFVKESKQDESGMPNNRFLAERTGGTYSTLKVQPAELEDSGVYFCASSQDLQVEAFFGQGTRLTVV.

Only a few counts were recorded for this clone. The V call is TRBV27, the J call TRBJ2-3; the match to TRBD2 covers 13 bases. This CDR3 is 16 amino acids long. Losses at the gene ends were 5 bases for V and 6 bases for J; bases not matched to a gene: 8. The germline gives CDR1 MNHEY, CDR2 SMNVEV (reference sequence). As DNA, the CDR3 is TGTGCCAGCAGTCCCCGGACTAGCGGGAGTGTGGATACGCAGTATTTT. Amino acids: CASSPRTSGSVDTQYF.

This chain uses TRBV2 with TRBJ2-3; D is undetermined. Germline-derived CDR1 and CDR2 are SNHLY and FYNNEI. Trimming pared 5 bases from V and 0 bases from J, leaving 18 bases between. The CDR3 is 17 amino acids. CDR3 bases: TGTGCCAGCAGTCCTACGAGGAGATTCTCTAGCACAGATACGCAGTATTTT. It translates to CASSPTRRFSSTDTQYF. Full variable domain (missing parts from reference TRBV2 and TRBJ2-3): EPEVTQTPSHQVTQMGQEVILRCVPISNHLYFYWYRQILGQKVEFLVSFYNNEISEKSEIFDDQFSVERPDGSNFTLKIRSTKLEDSAMYFCASSPTRRFSSTDTQYFGPGTRLTVL.

The rearrangement links TRBV6-5 to TRBJ1-1, with 8 bases lining up with TRBD1. With V trimmed by 6 bases and J by 4 bases, 4 bases remained unmatched. The germline V gene has CDR1 MNHEY and CDR2 SVGAGI. The CDR3 is 13 residues long. The CDR3 bases are TGTGCCAGCAGGCTTACAGGGGGCACTGAAGCTTTCTTT. Protein product: CASRLTGGTEAFF.

The rearrangement uses TRBV19 and TRBJ2-5; 11 nucleotides line up with TRBD1. Germline V gene sequence: CDR1 LNHDA, CDR2 SQIVND (reference sequence). V was clipped by 4 bases and J by 5 bases; unmatched bases: 9. There are 16 residues in the CDR3. CDR3 region: CASSNYRTGGVETQYF. The CDR3 DNA follows: TGTGCCAGTAGTAACTACCGGACAGGGGGCGTCGAGACCCAGTACTTC.

The chain recombines TRBV10-3 with TRBJ1-3; 10 bases are shared with TRBD1. This CDR3 has 14 amino acids. Trimming cost V 6 bases and J 5 bases; bases outside gene matches: 4. The V gene's germline CDR1 is ENHRY and CDR2 SYGVKD. The CDR3 region is CAISADRGRNTIYF. The CDR3 DNA is TGTGCCATCAGCGCCGACAGGGGGCGAAACACCATATATTTT.

The chain carries TRBV15 and TRBJ1-2; TRBD1 is a possible D gene (6 bases). The ends were cut back, 5 bases at V and 4 bases at J, with 23 bases in the middle. Germline CDR1 reads LNHNV; CDR2 reads YYDKDF (reference sequence). The CDR3 is 17 residues long. In DNA, the CDR3 is TGTGCCACCAGCCTCGGGATACAGGGAGGGGTAACCTATGGCTACACCTTC. This translates into CATSLGIQGGVTYGYTF.

This chain joins TRBV2 and TRBJ1-1, with D possibly TRBD1 on 5 matching bases. This CDR3 region has 13 residues. CDR1 and CDR2 from the germline V gene are SNHLY and FYNNEI. Trimming removed 5 bases at V and 2 bases at J, with 9 bases between. The CDR3 nucleotides read TGTGCCAGCAGTTATCAGGGCAACACTGAAGCTTTCTTT. Protein sequence: CASSYQGNTEAFF. Using reference TRBV2 and TRBJ1-1 for the parts outside the CDR3, the full variable domain is EPEVTQTPSHQVTQMGQEVILRCVPISNHLYFYWYRQILGQKVEFLVSFYNNEISEKSEIFDDQFSVERPDGSNFTLKIRSTKLEDSAMYFCASSYQGNTEAFFGQGTRLTVV.

The table lists this clone with a count of one. The V gene is TRBV2, the J gene TRBJ2-1; 12 nucleotides align to TRBD2. V shed 6 bases and J 2 bases; nucleotides not matched to a gene: 2. The CDR3 sequence is 15 residues long. The V gene's germline CDR1 is SNHLY and CDR2 FYNNEI. The CDR3 DNA follows: TGTGCCAGCAGGCTAGCGGGAGGGCCCTACAATGAGCAGTTCTTC. It codes for CASRLAGGPYNEQFF.

Details on this clone: The same CDR3 can be traced to other DNA sequences in this sample. J is TRBJ2-1 and V is TRBV5-1, with 9 bases aligning to TRBD2. V was pared by 2 bases and J by 0 bases, with 0 bases of the junction left unmatched. The CDR3 consists of 15 residues. The V gene's germline CDR1 is SGHRS and CDR2 YFSETQ. This CDR3 is CASSFSGSSYNEQFF. The CDR3 nucleotides read TGCGCCAGCAGCTTTAGCGGGAGCTCCTACAATGAGCAGTTCTTC.

This chain uses TRBV12-3 or TRBV12-4 with TRBJ2-6; D is unclear. Trimming left V 8 bases short and J 2 bases short, with 7 bases between. The CDR3 is made up of 13 amino acids. CDR3: CASGRTGANVLTF. The CDR3 DNA is TGTGCCAGCGGCCGAACTGGGGCCAACGTCCTGACTTTC.

The chain has TRBV5-8 and TRBJ2-3; a weak D match, TRBD2 (6 bases). Germline assignment: CDR1 SGHTS and CDR2 YDEGEE. The CDR3 consists of 15 residues. The V gene lost 4 bases and the J gene lost 2 bases, with 14 bases spanning the gap. CDR3: CASSNQDYFTDTQYF. The CDR3 DNA sequence: TGTGCCAGCAGCAACCAGGACTACTTCACAGATACGCAGTATTTT. The full variable domain, its missing parts supplied by reference TRBV5-8 and TRBJ2-3, is EAGVTQSPTHLIKTRGQQATLRCSPISGHTSVYWYQQALGLGLQFLLWYDEGEERNRGNFPPRFSGRQFPNYSSELNVNALELEDSALYLCASSNQDYFTDTQYFGPGTRLTVL.

This chain links TRBV3-1 (or the pseudogene TRBV3-2) with TRBJ2-5, with TRBD2 matching 14 bases. CDR3 length: 18 residues. Germline CDR1 is LGHDT and CDR2 is YNNKEL (reference sequence). Trimming took 3 bases from V and 5 from J; bases not matched to a gene: 11. CDR3 amino acids: CASSHYRTSGRSRETQYF. The CDR3 DNA follows: TGTGCCAGCAGCCACTATCGGACTAGCGGGAGGTCACGCGAGACCCAGTACTTC.

The rearrangement links TRBV28 to TRBJ2-3, with 10 nucleotides matching TRBD1. Germline assignment: CDR1 MDHEN and CDR2 SYDVKM. With V trimmed by 2 bases and J by 2 bases, 10 bases remained unmatched. The CDR3 extends over 18 amino acids. This chain's CDR3 is CASSLEGGGTGATDTQYF. The CDR3, as DNA: TGTGCCAGCAGTTTAGAGGGGGGTGGGACAGGGGCCACAGATACGCAGTATTTT.

The chain is built from TRBV18 and TRBJ2-1; 8 nucleotides agree with TRBD2. J was trimmed by 5 bases and V by 3 bases; bases with no gene match: 6. This CDR3 has 15 residues. Germline V CDR1 and CDR2: KGHSH, LQKENI. CDR3 in DNA: TGTGCCAGCTCACCTATACTAGCGGATAACAATGAGCAGTTCTTC. Translating it yields CASSPILADNNEQFF. Full variable domain (rest looked up from reference TRBV18 and TRBJ2-1): NAGVMQNPRHLVRRRGQEARLRCSPMKGHSHVYWYRQLPEEGLKFMVYLQKENIIDESGMPKERFSAEFPKEGPSILRIQQVVRGDSAAYFCASSPILADNNEQFFGPGTRLTVL.

The V gene is TRBV29-1, the J gene TRBJ2-7; 8 bases align to TRBD2. The CDR3 extends over 13 amino acids. CDR1 SQVTM and CDR2 ANQGSEA come from the germline V gene. Losses at the gene ends were 4 bases for V and 2 bases for J; bases not matched to a gene: 4. CDR3 loop: CSVGREVAYEQYF. The DNA of the CDR3 is TGCAGCGTTGGGCGGGAGGTGGCCTACGAGCAGTACTTC.

The genes are TRBV24-1 and TRBJ2-1; TRBD2 matches at 8 bases. The germline gives CDR1 KGHDR, CDR2 SFDVKD. J was trimmed by 1 base and V by 1 base; bases with no gene match: 2. There are 16 residues in the CDR3. The CDR3: CATSDLGGRSYNEQFF. CDR3 DNA sequence: TGTGCCACCAGTGATTTAGGCGGGAGGTCCTACAATGAGCAGTTCTTC.

The V gene is TRBV19, the J gene TRBJ2-7; 7 nucleotides match TRBD1. Germline trimming cut 3 bases from V and 2 bases from J; bases unmatched to any gene: 16. CDR1 and CDR2 (germline): LNHDA, SQIVND (reference sequence). The CDR3 sequence is 18 residues long. CDR3 protein: CASSMRGDWDSKPYEQYF. CDR3 sequence (DNA): TGTGCCAGTAGTATGAGAGGAGATTGGGACAGTAAACCCTACGAGCAGTACTTC.

This chain links TRBV3-1 (or the pseudogene TRBV3-2) with TRBJ2-7; D unresolved. CDR3 length: 13 residues. V was cut by 3 bases and J by 2 bases, with 8 bases left in between. CDR1 and CDR2 (germline): LGHDT, YNNKEL (reference sequence). This CDR3 reads CASSHYITYEQYF. DNA for the CDR3: TGTGCCAGCAGCCATTACATAACCTACGAGCAGTACTTC.

The V call is TRBV18, the J call TRBJ1-5; the D gene is possibly TRBD1 (5 bases). The V gene's germline CDR1 is KGHSH and CDR2 LQKENI. V dropped 5 bases and J dropped 0 bases, with 11 bases sitting between them. This CDR3 contains 15 residues. The chain's CDR3 is CASSYTTGSNQPQHF. The CDR3 bases are TGTGCCAGCTCATACACCACAGGTAGCAATCAGCCCCAGCATTTT.

The rearrangement uses TRBV7-2 and TRBJ2-6, with 7 bases that match TRBD2. The CDR3 is 16 residues long. CDR1 is SGHTA, CDR2 FQGNSA, per germline. V was pared by 1 base and J by 1 base, with 1 base of the junction left unmatched. Here the CDR3 DNA reads TGTGCCAGCAGCTTAGGCGGGGGATCTGGGGCCAACGTCCTGACTTTC. Protein: CASSLGGGSGANVLTF.